This T cell receptor beta chain originates from a study of early T cells in non-severe SARS-CoV-2 infection. Study outcomes and limitations: Matching with VDJdb favored anti-spike CD8 responses (missing private and CD4 specificities).

From the 5' RACE reads, TCRdb called clonotypes with MiXCR, one entry per CDR3 protein. The sample contains 65,000 to 70,000 distinct CDR3 sequences, approximately 11% of which appear only once. As regards this clonotype: Its antigen is still unknown.

The CDR3 is made up of 18 amino acids. Germline loops: CDR1 MGHRA, CDR2 YSYEKL. V lost 1 base and J 3 bases, leaving 21 bases between the germline ends. The sequenced material came from whole blood. This receptor was taken from an adult who was a healthcare worker with PCR-confirmed SARS-CoV-2 infection or an uninfected control (not recorded which). The rearrangement uses TRBV4-1 and TRBJ1-1; D unresolved. In DNA, the CDR3 is TGCGCCAGCAGCCAAGGGCACAGCGGGCCGGAGGGTGACACTGAAGCTTTCTTT. Amino acid sequence: CASSQGHSGPEGDTEAFF.